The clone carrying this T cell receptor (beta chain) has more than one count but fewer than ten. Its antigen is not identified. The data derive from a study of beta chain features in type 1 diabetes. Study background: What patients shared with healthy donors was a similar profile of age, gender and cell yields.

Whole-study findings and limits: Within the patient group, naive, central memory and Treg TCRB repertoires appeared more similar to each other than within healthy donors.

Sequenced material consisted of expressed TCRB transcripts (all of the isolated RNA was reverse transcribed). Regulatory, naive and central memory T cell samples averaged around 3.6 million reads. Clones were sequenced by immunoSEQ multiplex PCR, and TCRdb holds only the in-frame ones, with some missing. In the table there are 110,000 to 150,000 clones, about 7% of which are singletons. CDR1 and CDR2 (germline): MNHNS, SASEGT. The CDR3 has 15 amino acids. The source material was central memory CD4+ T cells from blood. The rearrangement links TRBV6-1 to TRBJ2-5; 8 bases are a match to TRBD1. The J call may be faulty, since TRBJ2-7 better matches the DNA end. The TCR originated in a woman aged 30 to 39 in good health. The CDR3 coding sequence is TGTGCCAGCAGTGACTCAGGGGGCTGGTCCTACGAGCAGTACTTC. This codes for CASSDSGGWSYEQYF.